This T cell receptor beta chain derives from a study of identical twins. Germline values: CDR1 MNHEY, CDR2 SVGAGI. This CDR3 contains 14 residues. The V and J ends lost 0 bases and 9 bases respectively, with 12 bases between them. This clonotype was seen a handful of times. Template switching added a universal primer binding site, and final cDNA carried unique molecular identifiers. Each CDR3 protein gets one entry after TCRdb re-called the 5' RACE reads with MiXCR. In the table there are approximately 190,000 distinct CDR3 sequences, more than 15% of which are singletons. The same data also went into a second study, on T cells expressing NK-cell markers. That paper notes: Seven donors tested HCMV-seropositive and one tested seronegative among the eight sequenced.

This chain uses TRBV6-5 with TRBJ2-1; D gene uncertain. The sequence came from a young woman in good health. The sample taken for sequencing was CD8+ T cells sorted from blood. The CDR3 sequence: CASSYSLGPTEQFF. The CDR3 nucleotides read TGTGCCAGCAGTTACTCACTCGGGCCGACTGAGCAGTTCTTC.